This section outlines one TCR beta chain sequence together with its context. What it recognizes is unknown. V shed 5 bases and J 5 bases; nucleotides not matched to a gene: 13. The CDR3 extends over 17 amino acids. Germline values: CDR1 MNHNS, CDR2 SASEGT. The record originates from a study of blood T cells in healthy people across ages. Study results and caveats: Donors of long life had a larger count of naive CD4+ cells and greater diversity than aged donors. Diversity of TCR beta per million T cells declined in a roughly linear way with age. Unknown donor CMV status possibly confounded expanded clonotype changes.

The authors ran a second PCR of about 6 to 12 cycles using a sample-barcoded 5' primer and a J-beta primer mix. With 12 random nucleotides, a template-switch adaptor tagged each individual cDNA molecule. TCRdb re-analysed the 5' RACE reads in MiXCR, keeping a single row per CDR3 protein. The profile shows about 760,000 distinct CDR3 sequences, just over 55% of them singletons. The TCR was taken from a man aged 35 to 55 in good health. Sequencing input: blood. J is TRBJ2-1 and V is TRBV6-1; TRBD2 agrees at 9 bases. The CDR3 bases are TGTGCCAGCAGTCCCCTCGGGGCGGGGGGGCAAGACAATGAGCAGTTCTTC. Amino acid sequence: CASSPLGAGGQDNEQFF.